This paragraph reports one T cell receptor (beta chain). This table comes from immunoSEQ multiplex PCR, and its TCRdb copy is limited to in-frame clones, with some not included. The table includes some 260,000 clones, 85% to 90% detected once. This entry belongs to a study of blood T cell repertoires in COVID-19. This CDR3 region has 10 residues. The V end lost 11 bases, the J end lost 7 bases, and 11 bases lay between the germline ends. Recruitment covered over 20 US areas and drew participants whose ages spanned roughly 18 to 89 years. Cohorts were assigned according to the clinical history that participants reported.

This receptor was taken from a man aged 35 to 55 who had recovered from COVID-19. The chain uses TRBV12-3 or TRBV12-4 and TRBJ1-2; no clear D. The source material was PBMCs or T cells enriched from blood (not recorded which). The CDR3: CAVEGSGYTF. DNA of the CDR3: TGTGCCGTGGAGGGCAGTGGCTACACCTTC.